This entry lists 32 T cell receptor beta chains sequenced from one sample in a study of cytomegalovirus exposure and HLA in healthy donors. The primer mix had 60 Vbeta and 13 Jbeta primers. Measured with immunoSEQ multiplex PCR; TCRdb has only the in-frame clones, and not every one. The sample contains more than 80,000 clones, around 75% of which appear only once. Sequences were obtained from PBMCs. Every receptor here comes from a middle-aged man in good health and CMV-seronegative.

CDR3 in amino acids: CASSVRDRGNPDYGYTF. DNA of the CDR3: TGTGCCAGCAGCGTCCGGGACAGGGGGAATCCGGACTATGGCTACACCTTC. The V and J genes are TRBV5-4 and TRBJ1-2, with TRBD1 matching 11 bases. J gave up 3 bases and V 4 bases, and 11 bases lay outside the gene matches. CDR3 size: 17 residues. Germline CDR1 reads SGHNT; CDR2 reads YYREEE (reference sequence). Full variable domain (remainder filled in from reference TRBV5-4 and TRBJ1-2): ETGVTQSPTHLIKTRGQQVTLRCSSQSGHNTVSWYQQALGQGPQFIFQYYREEENGRGNFPPRFSGLQFPNYSSELNVNALELDDSALYLCASSVRDRGNPDYGYTFGSGTRLTVV.

The rearrangement links TRBV29-1 to TRBJ2-5, with D perhaps TRBD2 (7 bases). V lost 6 bases and J lost 1, with 12 bases in between. This CDR3 contains 13 residues. The germline gives CDR1 SQVTM, CDR2 ANQGSEA. The CDR3 DNA reads as TGCAGCGTCGCACGGGGGGCCCAAGAGACCCAGTACTTC. Protein product: CSVARGAQETQYF.

The chain joins TRBV6-5 to TRBJ2-5, with 11 bases identical to TRBD2. The CDR3 totals 15 residues. Germline V CDR1 and CDR2: MNHEY, SVGAGI. Trimming at V came to 4 bases and at J to 7 bases, leaving 8 bases not matched to a gene. CDR3 in amino acids: CASSLTGTSGGTQYF. The CDR3 nucleotides are TGTGCCAGCAGTTTAACCGGGACTAGCGGAGGGACCCAGTACTTC.

V is TRBV5-1 and J is TRBJ1-3; 9 bases line up with TRBD1. CDR3 length: 17 amino acids. The germline gives CDR1 SGHRS, CDR2 YFSETQ. DNA for the CDR3: TGCGCAGTAAAATTAGGGCGGGACAGGGATTCTGGAAACACCATATATTTT. It codes for CAVKLGRDRDSGNTIYF.

The genes are TRBV12-2 and TRBJ2-5; the D call of TRBD2 is as the table states it, not checked on the DNA. TRBV12-2 is designated a pseudogene. This CDR3 is built from 17 residues. CDR3 coding DNA: TGTGCAAGTCGCTTATCAGGGACTAGCGGGGGACAAGAGACCCAGTACTTC. Translating gives CASRLSGTSGGQETQYF.

This sequence joins TRBV2 and TRBJ1-1; D may be TRBD1 (5 bases). The CDR3 totals 13 residues. V lost 7 bases and J 4 bases, leaving 13 bases between the germline ends. The germline CDR1 and CDR2 sequences are SNHLY and FYNNEI. The CDR3 sequence: CASTLGLPTEAFF. In nucleotides, the CDR3 is TGTGCCAGCACCCTGGGGCTGCCCACTGAAGCTTTCTTT.

Regarding this clone: The same CDR3 arises from other DNA sequences in this sample as well. This chain connects TRBV6-1 to TRBJ2-7; D is uncertain. The CDR3 length is 13 residues. Germline values: CDR1 MNHNS, CDR2 SASEGT. Trimming took 11 bases from V and 0 from J, leaving 14 bases between them. This chain's CDR3 is CASSRLSSYEQYF. CDR3 nucleotide sequence: TGTGCCTCGTCCAGGCTGAGCTCCTACGAGCAGTACTTC.

The gene calls are TRBV27 and TRBJ2-7; 9 positions agree with TRBD2. The V gene's germline CDR1 is MNHEY and CDR2 SMNVEV (reference sequence). The V and J ends lost 5 bases and 1 base, in that order; junction bases with no gene match: 6. The CDR3 length is 15 residues. Written as DNA, the CDR3 is TGTGCCAGCAGTACCCGAGCGGGGGGATCCTACGAGCAGTACTTC. Translation: CASSTRAGGSYEQYF.

The chain is built from TRBV2 and TRBJ1-6, with D perhaps TRBD1 (5 bases). V was clipped by 6 bases and J by 6 bases, with 9 bases between them. Germline CDR1 and CDR2: SNHLY and FYNNEI. The CDR3 has 13 amino acids. CDR3 coding DNA: TGTGCCAGCAGGGAGACAGTTAATTCACCCCTCCACTTT. This gives the protein CASRETVNSPLHF.

V is TRBV4-1 and J is TRBJ1-3; weak D call: TRBD1 (5 bases). Germline values: CDR1 MGHRA, CDR2 YSYEKL. The CDR3 has 18 residues. The V and J ends lost 3 bases and 0 bases respectively, with 18 bases between them. CDR3 sequence (DNA): TGCGCCAGCAGCCAGGCCCTTCCGACAGAAACCTCTGGAAACACCATATATTTT. Translation: CASSQALPTETSGNTIYF.

Only a few counts were recorded for this clone. The chain combines TRBV5-1 with TRBJ1-4; the match to TRBD1 covers 9 bases. Unmatched junction bases numbered 6, after V lost 4 bases and J lost 8 bases. The germline gives CDR1 SGHRS, CDR2 YFSETQ. This CDR3 spans 14 amino acids. The CDR3 is CASSTGGAEEKLFF. As DNA, the CDR3 is TGCGCCAGCAGCACAGGGGGCGCGGAGGAAAAACTGTTTTTT.

The genes are TRBV6-1 and TRBJ1-5; 7 bases align to TRBD1. This CDR3 comprises 14 residues. Germline assignment: CDR1 MNHNS and CDR2 SASEGT. The V gene end was trimmed by 5 bases and the J gene end by 1 base; junction bases not matched to a gene: 2. In DNA form, the CDR3 reads TGTGCCAGCAGTATGGGACAGAGCAATCAGCCCCAGCATTTT. It specifies CASSMGQSNQPQHF.

The chain links TRBV6-5 to TRBJ2-5, with D perhaps TRBD1 (6 bases). Between the trimmed V and J ends, which lost 7 bases and 6 bases, there was a span of 15 bases. This CDR3 is 13 amino acids long. From germline, CDR1 is MNHEY and CDR2 SVGAGI. CDR3 sequence: CASTQDSTQTQYF. CDR3 nucleotide sequence: TGTGCCAGCACCCAGGACAGTACACAGACCCAGTACTTC.

This clone appeared a single time. The chain combines TRBV5-4 with TRBJ2-7; 9 bases fit TRBD2. The germline V gene has CDR1 SGHNT and CDR2 YYREEE (reference sequence). The junction had 5 bases not matched to a gene; V was cut back by 2 bases and J by 5 bases. The CDR3 spans 14 residues. Written as DNA, the CDR3 is TGTGCCAGCAGCTTATGGGCGGGGGGGAACGAGCAGTACTTC. Encoded protein: CASSLWAGGNEQYF. The full variable domain, rest sourced from reference TRBV5-4 and TRBJ2-7, is ETGVTQSPTHLIKTRGQQVTLRCSSQSGHNTVSWYQQALGQGPQFIFQYYREEENGRGNFPPRFSGLQFPNYSSELNVNALELDDSALYLCASSLWAGGNEQYFGPGTRLTVT.

This clone turned up a few times. This rearrangement joins TRBV19 to TRBJ1-2, with 7 nucleotides matching TRBD1. The V segment lost 3 bases and the J segment 3 bases; nucleotides outside the gene matches: 1. Looked up from germline, CDR1 is LNHDA and CDR2 is SQIVND (reference sequence). This CDR3 has 13 residues. Here the CDR3 reads CASSIGTDYGYTF. The CDR3 region has the DNA TGTGCCAGTAGTATCGGGACAGACTATGGCTACACCTTC.

The V gene is TRBV7-9, the J gene TRBJ2-4, with a tentative D call TRBD1 (5 bases). Germline CDR1 is SEHNR and CDR2 is FQNEAQ (reference sequence). Trimming cost V 1 base and J 3 bases, with 10 bases left between them. The CDR3 length is 15 residues. The CDR3 reads CASSLVQARKNIQYF. In DNA form, the CDR3 reads TGTGCCAGCAGCTTAGTACAGGCTCGCAAAAACATTCAGTACTTC.

The chain has TRBV7-2 and TRBJ1-1; perhaps TRBD1 as D (6 bases). Trimming removed 2 bases from V and 3 bases from J, with 10 bases in between. CDR1 and CDR2 from the germline V gene are SGHTA and FQGNSA. CDR3 length: 14 residues. CDR3 nucleotide sequence: TGTGCCAGCAGCTTAAACAGACAGGACACTGAAGCTTTCTTT. This translates into CASSLNRQDTEAFF.

The J gene is TRBJ2-7, the V gene TRBV7-2; a weak D match, TRBD2 (6 bases). This CDR3 is built from 15 residues. V lost 2 bases and J 4 bases, leaving 15 bases between the germline ends. Germline V CDR1 and CDR2: SGHTA, FQGNSA. The DNA of the CDR3 is TGTGCCAGCAGCTTAAAGGCGGGGCCACAGTACGAGCAGTACTTC. Its protein is CASSLKAGPQYEQYF.

The chain recombines TRBV7-6 with TRBJ2-3; 15 bases are a match to TRBD2. With 5 bases clipped from V and 3 bases from J, the junction kept 3 bases outside the gene matches. CDR1 SGHVS and CDR2 FNYEAQ come from the germline V gene. The CDR3 consists of 16 residues. The CDR3 loop is CASSEGTSGGTDTQYF. DNA of the CDR3: TGTGCCAGCAGCGAAGGGACTAGCGGGGGGACAGATACGCAGTATTTT. The full variable domain, in which reference TRBV7-6 and TRBJ2-3 provide the parts outside the CDR3, is GAGVSQSPRYKVTKRGQDVALRCDPISGHVSLYWYRQALGQGPEFLTYFNYEAQQDKSGLPNDRFSAERPEGSISTLTIQRTEQRDSAMYRCASSEGTSGGTDTQYFGPGTRLTVL.

This clone was counted once. The V and J genes are TRBV13 and TRBJ2-5, with a tentative D call TRBD1 (5 bases). The CDR3 covers 11 residues. V was trimmed by 5 bases and J by 7 bases, leaving 8 bases between them. Germline lookup yields CDR1 PRHDT and CDR2 FYEKMQ (reference sequence). The CDR3 reads CASSDQGTQYF. In DNA form, the CDR3 reads TGTGCCAGCAGCGACCAGGGGACCCAGTACTTC.

The chain carries TRBV4-1 and TRBJ2-7, with no clear D. The V and J ends lost 0 bases and 4 bases respectively, with 10 bases between them. This CDR3 spans 14 amino acids. CDR1 and CDR2 (germline): MGHRA, YSYEKL. CDR3 nucleotide sequence: TGCGCCAGCAGCCAAGAGGTGATCCGGTACGAGCAGTACTTC. Its translation is CASSQEVIRYEQYF.

V and J are TRBV19 and TRBJ2-3, with D perhaps matching TRBD1 (6 bases). Trimming took 10 bases from V and 2 from J, leaving 13 bases between them. CDR3 length: 13 residues. CDR1 and CDR2 (germline): LNHDA, SQIVND (reference sequence). The CDR3 protein is CATSTGLTDTQYF. The CDR3 region has the DNA TGTGCCACCTCGACAGGACTCACAGATACGCAGTATTTT. The full variable domain, completed using reference TRBV19 and TRBJ2-3, is DGGITQSPKYLFRKEGQNVTLSCEQNLNHDAMYWYRQDPGQGLRLIYYSQIVNDFQKGDIAEGYSVSREKKESFPLTVTSAQKNPTAFYLCATSTGLTDTQYFGPGTRLTVL.

Notes on this clone: An end of the junction does not agree with germline; a read error may underlie this. This chain uses TRBV4-2 with TRBJ1-1, with 12 bases that match TRBD1. In germline, CDR1 is LGHNA, CDR2 YNFKEQ. The CDR3 is made up of 14 amino acids. The CDR3 coding sequence is TGTGCCGGCAGCCAGGGACAGGGGGCCTGGGAAGCTTTCTTT. The encoded protein is CAGSQGQGAWEAFF.

The J gene is TRBJ2-7, the V gene TRBV19; no clear D. The CDR3 is 12 amino acids. Germline CDR1 reads LNHDA; CDR2 reads SQIVND (reference sequence). V was clipped by 5 bases and J by 2 bases, with 7 bases between them. The CDR3 reads CASSGTAYEQYF. The CDR3 bases are TGTGCCAGTAGTGGTACAGCCTACGAGCAGTACTTC.

There are a few counts of this clone. V usage is TRBV6-1 and J usage is TRBJ1-2; 10 nucleotides match TRBD1. Looked up from germline, CDR1 is MNHNS and CDR2 is SASEGT. V gave up 4 bases and J gave up 8 bases; unmatched junction bases: 7. The CDR3 contains 14 residues. The CDR3 DNA reads TGTGCCAGCAGTGCCCGGGGACAGGGGAACGGCTACACCTTC. Translation: CASSARGQGNGYTF.

This chain links TRBV6-1 with TRBJ1-5; D remains ambiguous. The CDR3 length is 17 residues. CDR1 is MNHNS, CDR2 SASEGT, per germline. The ends were cut back, 0 bases at V and 4 bases at J, with 16 bases in the middle. The CDR3 sequence: CASSEAPGGGRNQPQHF. The CDR3 DNA follows: TGTGCCAGCAGTGAAGCCCCCGGAGGAGGGCGGAATCAGCCCCAGCATTTT.

The rearrangement links TRBV4-2 to TRBJ2-2; perhaps TRBD2 as D (5 bases). V lost 4 bases and J lost 5, with 17 bases in between. Per the germline V gene, CDR1 is LGHNA and CDR2 is YNFKEQ. This CDR3 has 16 residues. The CDR3 sequence: CASSPGSALGTGELFF. DNA of the CDR3: TGTGCCAGCAGCCCGGGATCCGCACTAGGGACCGGGGAGCTGTTTTTT.

The CDR3 sequence is CASSMYTGILSETEAFF. The CDR3 DNA reads TGTGCCAGTAGTATGTATACAGGGATCTTATCGGAAACTGAAGCTTTCTTT. V is TRBV19 and J is TRBJ1-1, with a weak D call TRBD1 (6 bases). The CDR3 length is 17 residues. Trimming left V 3 bases short and J 5 bases short, with 22 bases between. Per the germline V gene, CDR1 is LNHDA and CDR2 is SQIVND (reference sequence).

The gene calls are TRBV7-6 and TRBJ2-7; TRBD2 matches 7 bases. Germline loops: CDR1 SGHVS, CDR2 FNYEAQ. Trimming took 2 bases from V and 1 from J; bases not matched to a gene: 5. The CDR3 totals 15 residues. CDR3 sequence reads: CASSLRGGGSYEQYF. The CDR3 DNA follows: TGTGCCAGCAGCTTACGGGGCGGGGGTTCCTACGAGCAGTACTTC.

A remark on this clone: Other DNA sequences in this sample translate to the same CDR3. The chain couples TRBV5-1 to TRBJ1-1, with 8 bases lining up with TRBD1. CDR3 length: 14 amino acids. Per the germline V gene, CDR1 is SGHRS and CDR2 is YFSETQ. The V segment lost 4 bases and the J segment 4 bases; nucleotides outside the gene matches: 6. The CDR3 spells CASSLGQGATEAFF. The CDR3 DNA is TGCGCCAGCAGCCTCGGACAGGGAGCCACTGAAGCTTTCTTT.

This chain connects TRBV10-3 to TRBJ2-5; 7 bases align to TRBD2. Germline V lookup: CDR1 ENHRY, CDR2 SYGVKD. The CDR3 loop spans 14 amino acids. Losses at the gene ends were 3 bases for V and 5 bases for J; bases not matched to a gene: 6. CDR3 nucleotides: TGTGCCATCAGTGATTTAGGCGGGGGTGAGACCCAGTACTTC. Translating it yields CAISDLGGGETQYF.

This clone was observed a handful of times. In nucleotides, the CDR3 is TGTGCCAGCAGCCCACCGACGGACAGGGGAGAGGAGCCAGATACGCAGTATTTT. It encodes CASSPPTDRGEEPDTQYF. This chain uses TRBV7-9 with TRBJ2-3; 9 nucleotides line up with TRBD1. With 5 bases clipped from V and 4 bases from J, the junction kept 16 bases outside the gene matches. The CDR3 spans 18 residues. Germline V gene lookup returns CDR1 SEHNR and CDR2 FQNEAQ (reference sequence).